The sequence of this TCR beta chain was determined in a study of cytomegalovirus exposure and HLA in healthy donors (dated by TCRdb to about 2017). A note on the overall study: An earlier analysis of a few hundred of the donors reported over 250 Gb of sequence data and about 120 million unique TCR beta sequences obtained from about 200 million T cells. Among the approximately 400 genotyped donors, around 81% belonged to the genetic ancestry cluster associated with self-reported Caucasian donors. Donor age, sex, ethnicity and CMV serostatus were collected together with the repertoire data. To predict cytomegalovirus infection status, the study combined high-throughput TCR immunosequencing, statistical association of individual TCRs with disease status, and machine learning. The study was designed to test whether signatures of past pathogen exposure could be identified by cataloging public T cell receptors. Among roughly 400 genotyped donors of the cohort, an average of around 250,000 unique TCR beta nucleotide sequences was sequenced per donor, of which about 19% were non-productive. An earlier analysis of approximately 640 of the donors applied high-throughput TCR beta sequencing to assess whether each TCR beta V gene segment acted as functional or pseudogenic. A later analysis re-examined previously published TCR beta repertoires from more than 600 donors and added high-resolution HLA genotyping to investigate patterns of TCR occurrence. Roughly 300 gigabases of sequencing data and around 87 million unique TCR sequences were included in an early release covering around 600 HLA-typed donors. HLA typing included class I and class II loci at four-digit resolution. In a later genetic analysis, genome-wide SNP genotypes for about 55% of the 666 donors were used, and that subset was treated as a discovery cohort. Typing coverage varied by locus: about 629-640 donors for A, B, C, DRB1 and DQB1; roughly 520 for DQA1; more than 600 for DPA1; 450 to 480 for DPB1. All discovery cohort repertoires had been generated using a single sequencing platform. The study used immunosequencing to profile the T cell repertoires of several hundred subjects and linked those repertoires to cytomegalovirus serostatus. Because of strong linkage in the cohort, a few DR-DQ haplotypes were treated as single units for association and clustering. Besides the first cohort of around 700 subjects, a separate validation cohort made up of some 110 different subjects was used. The later analysis used no new phenotypic data to find candidate immune exposures, relying instead on TCR beta sequences and their occurrence across donors. The paper's findings and limits, for the study overall: Immune exposure information for the cohort was limited to CMV serostatus. The sequencing pipeline was judged likely to have produced a cluster of highly shared sequence variants as a technical artifact. Roughly uniform sequencing depth across donors was assumed in presence/absence analyses, although this assumption may not hold. Specific HLA alleles were associated with around 18,000 TCR beta sequences at a false discovery rate of 0.05 in a later analysis. Only TCR beta chains were sequenced in this cohort, and the absence of alpha or paired-chain data limited detectable features. In vitro tests confirmed that a few of the cytomegalovirus-associated TCR beta chains recognize cytomegalovirus antigens. Because the 87-base-pair reads could not distinguish some IMGT-functional V segments, including TRBV6-2 and TRBV6-3, those segments were excluded. The earlier analysis of approximately 540 of the donors excluded roughly 17 rarely observed V segments, including chromosome 9 orphons, because counts were too low. Strong co-occurrence of HLA alleles, especially DR and DQ, made assigning TCR associations to individual alleles difficult. In a later genetic analysis, a missense DCLRE1C variant was associated with V-gene and J-gene trimming of TCR beta chains, and the association was replicated in an independent cohort. HLA typing was unavailable for some donors at each locus, so association tests used only the typed subset. While some public TCRs were present in many individuals, most TCR sequences turned up only very rarely across donors. According to the authors, the approach could potentially be generalized to other disease states and immunological phenotypes. In a later genetic analysis, fewer N-insertions in productive TCRs were reported among donors in an Asian-associated ancestry cluster than the roughly 640-donor mean. The classifier was reported to diagnose cytomegalovirus status with high specificity and sensitivity in both the original and validation cohorts. Broadly in line with IMGT annotations, most TCR beta V segments showed up in productive rearrangements about 87% or about 30% of the time in an earlier analysis of 450 to 600 of the donors. In a later analysis, the rate of TCR association differed among HLA loci, with DRB1 alleles having the most associated TCRs and HLA-C alleles having the fewest. A later analysis found that most CMV-associated TCR beta chains appeared HLA-restricted, with HLA associations seemingly driven largely by CMV exposure. Linkage disequilibrium might explain the correlated functional status among segregating V segments, but an unknown experimental factor could not be ruled out. A later analysis found that HLA-associated TCR beta chains were more clonally expanded and had lower generation probabilities than equally common non-associated chains. A further reported finding was that TCR beta sequences accurately predicted the HLA-A and HLA-B alleles for most subjects in the first cohort. Several of the top co-occurrence clusters appeared to be linked to parvovirus B19, influenza, CMV and Epstein-Barr virus, according to a later analysis. In the study, some 180 TCR beta chains were listed as associated with cytomegalovirus.

The cohort comprised some 680 healthy bone marrow donors. All cohort members were sampled while nominally healthy, although unrecorded immune exposures were likely present. The donor was CMV seropositive and belonged to the group of 250 to 350 seropositive cohort members. A peripheral blood sample was provided by each donor, and peripheral blood mononuclear cells were used for TCR beta sequencing. Genomic DNA was extracted from the blood cell samples with the Qiagen DNeasy Blood Extraction Kit. On this clone: It has no known antigen specificity. No base quality information exists; no much larger clone differs at one position.

The library was built by means of the immunoSEQ multiplex PCR assay. For the multiplex PCR, a mixture combining 60 forward primers for TCR Vbeta segments and 13 reverse primers for TCR Jbeta segments was used. A multiplex PCR assay on genomic DNA amplified the CDR3 region of rearranged TCR beta genes. Amplified TCR beta libraries were sequenced as 87-base-pair reads on the Illumina HiSeq System. Per the authors' processing: Across the roughly 640 repertoires, a later analysis counted approximately 83 million unique TCR beta chains, 9.5 million to 12 million of which were shared by at least two donors. Raw reads were error-corrected and collapsed into unique sequences by a nearest-neighbor algorithm in which closely related sequences were merged to remove PCR and sequencing errors. Alignment of CDR3 sequences to IMGT reference sequences was used to assign V, D and J gene segments. For a sequence to be retained, at least a six-nucleotide match to both a V gene segment and a J gene segment was required. A rearrangement counted as productive if the CDR3 had no stop codons and remained in frame with V and J, and every other rearrangement counted as non-productive. CDR3 was defined by IMGT convention, running from the second conserved V-encoded cysteine to the conserved J-encoded phenylalanine. In an earlier analysis of roughly 580 of the donors, sequences lacking an unambiguous match to a single V gene segment were excluded. An earlier analysis of some 500 of the donors classified V segments as functional when productive rearrangements were above 56.7% and as segregating when the standard deviation between donors was above 5%. To diagnose cytomegalovirus status from the catalog of TCR beta chain sequences, a statistical classification framework was built. In a later analysis, TCR nucleotide sequences were compared against IMGT/GENE-DB human TR gene sequences so that V and J genes could be assigned. Using the TCRdist pipeline, a later analysis assigned CDR3 sequences along with most-parsimonious VDJ recombination scenarios. A later analysis defined each TCR beta chain by its CDR3 amino acid sequence plus V-gene family, and excluded reads lacking a unique V-gene family. A later analysis removed 500 to 600 highly shared, low-generation-probability nucleotide sequences to deal with suspected cross-contamination and a sequencing artifact. In a later analysis, a clonal expansion index was calculated for each public chain from normalized within-repertoire ranks of inferred template counts. Generation probabilities in a later analysis came from a VDJ recombination model fitted to out-of-frame rearrangements, and those results were checked against IGoR. A later analysis scored TCR-TCR, TCR-HLA and TCR-CMV co-occurrence with hypergeometric tests, applying a repertoire-size bias correction to TCR pairs. To estimate false discovery rates, a later analysis permuted the HLA or CMV assignments 20 times. In a later analysis, co-occurring TCRs were grouped with DBSCAN, and TCRdist sequence similarity was added when clustering was performed within HLA-allele-positive subsets. Repertoires with fewer than 30,000 or more than 120,000 public chains, plus five repertoires with anomalous nucleotide sharing, were excluded from co-occurrence clustering. TCRdb provides this immuneACCESS table in a form limited to in-frame rearrangements. Some clones are lacking; in checked studies, under half of them reflect an unresolved V gene, and why the rest are absent is not known. The V and J calls and the clone size are those of that table, but D and trimming were determined from the DNA. The table for this sample lists 150,000 to 200,000 clones; about 65% of them were counted only once. The ten largest clonotypes hold around 7% of the sample.

CDR1 and CDR2 (SGHVS, FQNEAQ) derive from the germline V gene. Including the terminal cysteine and phenylalanine, the CDR3 comprises 12 residues. Only the CDR3 region is kept as DNA, spanning 36 bases read in frame from base 1. Trimming at the junction amounts to 5 bases on V and 5 bases on J, and the germline ends lie 7 bases apart. In this chain, TRBV7-8 is recombined with TRBJ1-5; no D gene call is confident. Sample: PBMCs. The TCR sequence derives from a middle-aged man in good health and CMV-seropositive. This receptor has the CDR3 CASSAVYQPQHF. The nucleotides are TGTGCCAGCAGCGCAGTATATCAGCCCCAGCATTTT.